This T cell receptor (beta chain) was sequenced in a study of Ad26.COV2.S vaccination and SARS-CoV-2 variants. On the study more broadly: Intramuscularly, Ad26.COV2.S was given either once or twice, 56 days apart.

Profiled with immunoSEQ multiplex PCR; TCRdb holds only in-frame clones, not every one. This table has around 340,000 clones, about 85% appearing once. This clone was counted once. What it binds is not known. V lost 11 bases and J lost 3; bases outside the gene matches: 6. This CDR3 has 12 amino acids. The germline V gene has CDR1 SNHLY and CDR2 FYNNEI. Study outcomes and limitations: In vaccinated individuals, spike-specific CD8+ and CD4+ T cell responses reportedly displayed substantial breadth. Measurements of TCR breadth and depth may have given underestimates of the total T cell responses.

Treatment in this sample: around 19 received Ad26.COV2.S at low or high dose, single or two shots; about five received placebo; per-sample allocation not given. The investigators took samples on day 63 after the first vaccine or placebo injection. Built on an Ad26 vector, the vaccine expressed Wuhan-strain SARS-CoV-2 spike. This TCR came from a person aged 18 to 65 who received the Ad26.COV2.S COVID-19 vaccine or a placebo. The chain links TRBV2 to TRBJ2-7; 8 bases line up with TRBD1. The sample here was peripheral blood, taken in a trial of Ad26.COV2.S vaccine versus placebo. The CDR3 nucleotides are TGTGCCGGGGGACAGGCTTTCTACGAGCAGTACTTC. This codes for CAGGQAFYEQYF.